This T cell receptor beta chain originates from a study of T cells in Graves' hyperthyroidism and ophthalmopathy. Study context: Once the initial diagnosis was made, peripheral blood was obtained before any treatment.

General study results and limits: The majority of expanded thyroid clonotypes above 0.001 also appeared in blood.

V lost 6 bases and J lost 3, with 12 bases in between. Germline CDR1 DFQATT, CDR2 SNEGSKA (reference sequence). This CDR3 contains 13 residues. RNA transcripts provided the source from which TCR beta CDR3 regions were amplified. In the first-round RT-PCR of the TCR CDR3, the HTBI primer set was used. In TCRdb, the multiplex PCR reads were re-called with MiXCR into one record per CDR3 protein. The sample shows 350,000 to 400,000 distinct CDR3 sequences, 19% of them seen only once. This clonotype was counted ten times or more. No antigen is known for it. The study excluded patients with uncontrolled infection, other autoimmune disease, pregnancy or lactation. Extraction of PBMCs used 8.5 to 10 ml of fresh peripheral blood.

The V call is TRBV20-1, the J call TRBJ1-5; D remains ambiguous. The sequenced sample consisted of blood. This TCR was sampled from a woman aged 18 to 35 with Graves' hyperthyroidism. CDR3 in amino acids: CSAVSLLNQPQHF. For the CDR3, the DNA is TGCAGTGCCGTGTCACTTCTCAATCAGCCCCAGCATTTT.